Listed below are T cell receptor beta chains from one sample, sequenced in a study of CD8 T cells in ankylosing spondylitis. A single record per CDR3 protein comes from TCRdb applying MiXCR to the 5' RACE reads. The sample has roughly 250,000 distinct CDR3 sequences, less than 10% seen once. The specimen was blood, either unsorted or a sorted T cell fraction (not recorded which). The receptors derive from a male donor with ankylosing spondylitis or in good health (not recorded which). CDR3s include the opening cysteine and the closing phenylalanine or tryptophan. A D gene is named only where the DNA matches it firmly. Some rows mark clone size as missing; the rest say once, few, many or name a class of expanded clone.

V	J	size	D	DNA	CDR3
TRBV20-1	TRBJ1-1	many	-	TGCAGTGCTAGTTCGAACAGGTGGAACACTGAAGCTTTCTTT	CSASSNRWNTEAFF
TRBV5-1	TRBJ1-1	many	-	TGCGCCAGCAGCTTGTACGGGGGTCAGGACACTGAAGCTTTCTTT	CASSLYGGQDTEAFF
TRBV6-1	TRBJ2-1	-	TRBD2	TGTGCCAGCAGTGACGGGACGGGGGGGAATGAGCAGTTCTTC	CASSDGTGGNEQFF
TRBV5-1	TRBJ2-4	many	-	TGCGCCAGCAGCTTGGACCCAACGGCAGCGAACATTCAGTACTTC	CASSLDPTAANIQYF
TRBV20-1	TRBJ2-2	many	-	TGCAGTGCTGCAGGGGGGCGCACCGGGGAGCTGTTTTTT	CSAAGGRTGELFF
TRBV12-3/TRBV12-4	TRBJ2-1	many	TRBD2	TGTGCCAGCAACCCCGGACTAGCGGCCGCCCCCGTCTCCTACAATGAGCAGTTCTTC	CASNPGLAAAPVSYNEQFF
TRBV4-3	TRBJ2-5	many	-	TGCGCCAGCAGCCAAGATTTAGGGGGTGGAGAGACCCAGTACTTC	CASSQDLGGGETQYF
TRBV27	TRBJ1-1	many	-	TGTGCCAGCAGTTTACTCGGGGGGAACACTGAAGCTTTCTTT	CASSLLGGNTEAFF
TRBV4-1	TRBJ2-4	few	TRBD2	TGCGCCAGCAGCCAAGAACTAGCGGGGGGACTAACCAAAAACATTCAGTACTTC	CASSQELAGGLTKNIQYF
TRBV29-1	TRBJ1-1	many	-	TGCAGCGTTGATCGAAGGGGATTGGCTGAAGCTTTCTTT	CSVDRRGLAEAFF
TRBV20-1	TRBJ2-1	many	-	TGCAGTGCGACGCAAGCGGGCCGCTCCTACAATGAGCAGTTCTTC	CSATQAGRSYNEQFF
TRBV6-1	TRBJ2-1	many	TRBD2	TGTGCCAGCAGTCGCGGGAGCTCCTACAATGAGCAGTTCTTC	CASSRGSSYNEQFF
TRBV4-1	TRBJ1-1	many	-	TGCGCCAGCAGCCAAGCCTCGGGGGTTGAAGCTTTCTTT	CASSQASGVEAFF
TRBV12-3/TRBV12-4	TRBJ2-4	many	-	TGTGCCAGCCGCCCTAGAGTTTCCAAAAACATTCAGTACTTC	CASRPRVSKNIQYF
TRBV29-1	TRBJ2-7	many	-	TGCAGCGTTCCATCTGATTTATATGGCTACGAGCAGTACTTC	CSVPSDLYGYEQYF
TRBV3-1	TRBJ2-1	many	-	TGTGCCAGCAGCCAAGTAGGCGGGCGTGAGCAGTTCTTC	CASSQVGGREQFF
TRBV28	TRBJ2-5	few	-	TGTGCCAGCAGTCGACCGACAGGCCAAGAGACCCAGTACTTC	CASSRPTGQETQYF
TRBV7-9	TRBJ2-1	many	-	TGTGCCAGCAGCTTAGATGGAGGGCATGAGCAGTTCTTC	CASSLDGGHEQFF
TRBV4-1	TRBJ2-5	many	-	TGCGCCAGCAGCCAGCCCTCGGGACTTCTAGGGGAGACCCAGTACTTC	CASSQPSGLLGETQYF
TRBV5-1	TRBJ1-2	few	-	TGCGCCAGCAGCTTGGAACCACCCATCGGGGGCTACACCTTC	CASSLEPPIGGYTF
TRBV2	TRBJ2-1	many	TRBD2	TGTGCCAGCAGTCGACTAGCGGGGGGCAACAATGAGCAGTTCTTC	CASSRLAGGNNEQFF